The TCR beta chain under discussion was sequenced for a study of brain T cells in children with intractable seizures. Study observations and caveats: Viral specificity was inferred only from CDR3 similarity; HCMV serostatus was unknown.

Time point meaning: blood from clinic visit 5 months post-surgery; TSC patient then seizure free. The sequenced cases were selected for having the highest brain T cell transcript signatures. Method: immunoSEQ multiplex PCR; TCRdb's copy keeps in-frame clones and lacks some. The sample holds about 340,000 clones, 93% seen once. On this clone itself: Its specificity is unknown.

Germline V gene lookup returns CDR1 SGHVS and CDR2 FNYEAQ. Trimming removed 4 bases at V and 0 bases at J, with 4 bases between. The length of the CDR3 is 13 residues. The sample in question was peripheral blood, obtained approximately 5 months after surgery. This sequence was found in a boy less than two years old with tuberous sclerosis and intractable seizures. V gene TRBV7-6 combines with J gene TRBJ1-3; D gene uncertain. The CDR3 protein is CASSWDSGNTIYF. The CDR3 DNA is TGTGCCAGCAGCTGGGACTCTGGAAACACCATATATTTT.